Below, 21 T cell receptor beta chains from the same sample are listed, as sequenced in a study of a mutant IDH1 vaccine in newly diagnosed glioma. Clones were read by immunoSEQ multiplex PCR, and TCRdb kept only the in-frame ones, dropping some. The sample lists 68,000 or so clones; approximately 88% were seen once. These receptors' targets are unknown. This sample's time point: week 35, safety follow-up. Each dose of the vaccine consisted of 300 ug of mutant IDH1 20-mer peptide, with topical imiquimod. Sample: PBMCs, taken from a glioma patient whose treatment included an IDH1 peptide vaccine. The receptors derive from a man between 18 and 35 years old with glioma.

This chain joins TRBV7-2 and TRBJ2-7; D unresolved. The V gene lost 0 bases and the J gene lost 5 bases, with 11 bases spanning the gap. Per germline, CDR1 SGHTA and CDR2 FQGNSA. The CDR3 is 14 residues long. The CDR3 is CASSLAPLSNEQYF. CDR3 coding DNA: TGTGCCAGCAGCTTAGCCCCTTTAAGCAACGAGCAGTACTTC.

The gene calls are TRBV7-9 and TRBJ2-3; D call uncertain. The V end was cut by 6 bases, the J end by 0 bases, with 7 bases between. CDR1 is SEHNR, CDR2 FQNEAQ, per germline (reference sequence). The CDR3 sequence is 13 residues long. The CDR3 bases are TGTGCCAGCAGTCGCGAGAGCACAGATACGCAGTATTTT. Its translation is CASSRESTDTQYF.

The rearrangement links TRBV7-9 to TRBJ1-2, with 7 nucleotides matching TRBD1. CDR3 length: 17 residues. Germline CDR1 SEHNR, CDR2 FQNEAQ (reference sequence). The V and J ends lost 5 bases and 7 bases, in that order; junction bases with no gene match: 19. CDR3 DNA sequence: TGTGCCAGCAGCCCTAGAATCTGGACAGGACCCTCCGGTGGCTACACCTTC. It encodes CASSPRIWTGPSGGYTF.

This clone was detected only a few times. V gene TRBV4-3 combines with J gene TRBJ1-4, with D possibly TRBD1 on 5 matching bases. Deletions cut 1 base from V and 8 bases from J, with 14 bases between. Germline CDR1 and CDR2: LGHNA and YSLEER. CDR3 size: 15 residues. CDR3 in DNA: TGCGCCAGCAGCCAAGTACCATGGGACGAGGAAAAACTGTTTTTT. It yields the protein CASSQVPWDEEKLFF.

The rearrangement links TRBV7-8 to TRBJ2-7; a weak D match, TRBD1 (6 bases). The CDR3 contains 16 residues. V lost 5 bases and J 7 bases, leaving 24 bases between the germline ends. Germline CDR1 reads SGHVS; CDR2 reads FQNEAQ. DNA for the CDR3: TGTGCCAGCAGCCCCAGTTCCCAGGGGACCCTAGGTGAGCAGTACTTC. Amino acid sequence: CASSPSSQGTLGEQYF.

The count of this clone is one. The chain links TRBV5-1 to TRBJ2-1, with 9 bases fitting TRBD1. CDR1 and CDR2 (germline): SGHRS, YFSETQ. This CDR3 region has 15 residues. V was clipped by 4 bases and J by 4 bases; unmatched bases: 6. CDR3 sequence: CASSNSGTGYNEQFF. CDR3 coding DNA: TGCGCCAGCAGCAACTCCGGGACAGGGTACAATGAGCAGTTCTTC.

This chain uses TRBV2 with TRBJ2-4; D unresolved. The CDR3 spans 18 residues. Germline V gives CDR1 SNHLY, CDR2 FYNNEI. V was clipped by 2 bases and J by 1 base, with 18 bases between them. CDR3 residues: CASSERLFGSTAKNIQYF. CDR3 nucleotides: TGTGCCAGCAGTGAACGTCTGTTCGGAAGTACGGCCAAAAACATTCAGTACTTC.

The V and J genes are TRBV5-4 and TRBJ1-2; TRBD1 matches 8 bases. The CDR3 is 13 amino acids. Unmatched junction bases numbered 2, after V lost 3 bases and J lost 4 bases. Germline V gives CDR1 SGHNT, CDR2 YYREEE (reference sequence). In DNA, the CDR3 is TGTGCCAGCAGCTCCGACAGGGGCTATGGCTACACCTTC. Residues: CASSSDRGYGYTF.

This rearrangement joins TRBV7-2 to TRBJ1-1; D gene uncertain. The CDR3 totals 11 residues. Germline CDR1 reads SGHTA; CDR2 reads FQGNSA. The V end was cut by 5 bases, the J end by 8 bases, with 9 bases between. CDR3 nucleotide sequence: TGTGCCAGCAGCGCGCAAAAGGAAGCTTTCTTT. Translated: CASSAQKEAFF. Complete variable domain (other parts from reference TRBV7-2 and TRBJ1-1): GAGVSQSPSNKVTEKGKDVELRCDPISGHTALYWYRQSLGQGLEFLIYFQGNSAPDKSGLPSDRFSAERTGGSVSTLTIQRTQQEDSAVYLCASSAQKEAFFGQGTRLTVV.

V is TRBV6-5 and J is TRBJ2-2, with 7 bases fitting TRBD2. Trimming at V came to 4 bases and at J to 5 bases, leaving 1 base not matched to a gene. CDR3 size: 13 residues. Germline CDR1 is MNHEY and CDR2 is SVGAGI. This CDR3 reads CASSWTRTGELFF. The CDR3 region has the DNA TGTGCCAGCAGTTGGACTAGGACCGGGGAGCTGTTTTTT.

This clone is medium-sized. This chain connects TRBV4-3 to TRBJ2-7; 9 bases align to TRBD1. There are 15 residues in the CDR3. The V gene end was trimmed by 4 bases and the J gene end by 4 bases; junction bases not matched to a gene: 8. Per the germline V gene, CDR1 is LGHNA and CDR2 is YSLEER. CDR3 in DNA: TGCGCCAGCAGCCGAGAATTCGGGACAGGGTACGAGCAGTACTTC. The encoded protein is CASSREFGTGYEQYF.

This clone has a handful of counts. The chain's CDR3 is CASSFYTEAFF. The CDR3 DNA reads as TGTGCCAGCAGCTTCTACACTGAAGCTTTCTTT. This rearrangement joins TRBV11-2 to TRBJ1-1; unclear D gene. The CDR3 length is 11 residues. Trimming took 3 bases from V and 3 from J, leaving 2 bases between them. Per the germline V gene, CDR1 is SGHAT and CDR2 is FQNNGV.

The genes are TRBV2 and TRBJ1-5; D unresolved. Germline V CDR1 and CDR2: SNHLY, FYNNEI. The CDR3 is made up of 11 amino acids. CDR3 bases: TGTGCGAGCGGGGTCAATCAGCCCCAGCATTTT. It codes for CASGVNQPQHF. Full variable domain (remainder filled in from reference TRBV2 and TRBJ1-5): EPEVTQTPSHQVTQMGQEVILRCVPISNHLYFYWYRQILGQKVEFLVSFYNNEISEKSEIFDDQFSVERPDGSNFTLKIRSTKLEDSAMYFCASGVNQPQHFGDGTRLSIL.

This clone was detected a few times. CDR3 amino acids: CASSLVAGLPEAFF. The CDR3 DNA reads TGTGCCAGCAGCTTGGTCGCAGGTCTCCCTGAAGCTTTCTTT. The rearrangement joins TRBV11-2 to TRBJ1-1, with unresolved D. This CDR3 has 14 amino acids. V lost 3 bases to trimming and J lost 6 bases, with 14 bases between them. Germline CDR1 SGHAT, CDR2 FQNNGV.

V gene TRBV4-3 combines with J gene TRBJ1-2; 8 bases line up with TRBD1. The CDR3 covers 15 residues. Germline V lookup: CDR1 LGHNA, CDR2 YSLEER. The trim removed 3 bases at V and 6 bases at J, leaving 9 bases unmatched. The CDR3 is CASSHKFQGADGYTF. The CDR3 coding sequence is TGCGCCAGCAGCCACAAATTTCAGGGGGCGGATGGCTACACCTTC.

This chain uses TRBV19 with TRBJ2-2; TRBD1 matches 8 bases. This CDR3 region has 15 residues. Per the germline V gene, CDR1 is LNHDA and CDR2 is SQIVND (reference sequence). Trimming took 5 bases from V and 5 from J; bases not matched to a gene: 7. CDR3 protein: CASSPDRGRTGELFF. CDR3 in DNA: TGTGCCAGTAGTCCTGACAGGGGAAGAACCGGGGAGCTGTTTTTT.

This clone was seen only a few times. V and J are TRBV6-5 and TRBJ1-1; D gene ambiguous. The CDR3 length is 11 residues. Germline CDR1 is MNHEY and CDR2 is SVGAGI. Trimming left V 6 bases short and J 11 bases short, with 13 bases between. The CDR3 bases are TGTGCCAGCAGCTCCCGAGGGTTGGCTTTCTTT. Translation gives CASSSRGLAFF.

The chain has TRBV19 and TRBJ2-7, with D possibly being TRBD1 (6 bases). From germline, CDR1 is LNHDA and CDR2 SQIVND (reference sequence). There are 14 residues in the CDR3. The V gene lost 2 bases and the J gene lost 4 bases, with 12 bases spanning the gap. Written as DNA, the CDR3 is TGTGCCAGTAGTATACAGCAGGGGTTTTACGAGCAGTACTTC. It specifies CASSIQQGFYEQYF.

The J gene is TRBJ1-5, the V gene TRBV27; D is uncertain. Looked up from germline, CDR1 is MNHEY and CDR2 is SMNVEV (reference sequence). The V gene lost 4 bases and the J gene lost 9 bases, with 19 bases spanning the gap. This CDR3 spans 15 amino acids. The chain's CDR3 is CASSSGRPKNLPQHF. The CDR3 DNA reads as TGTGCCAGCAGTTCCGGACGGCCTAAAAATTTGCCCCAGCATTTT.

The chain is built from TRBV11-2 and TRBJ1-5; 8 bases map to TRBD1. With V trimmed by 5 bases and J by 5 bases, 11 bases remained unmatched. The CDR3 extends over 16 amino acids. In germline, CDR1 is SGHAT, CDR2 FQNNGV. CDR3: CASSPLTGTGDQPQHF. In DNA form, the CDR3 reads TGTGCCAGCAGCCCGCTCACCGGGACAGGCGATCAGCCCCAGCATTTT.

The chain has TRBV27 and TRBJ1-1; D gene unclear. Germline CDR1 is MNHEY and CDR2 is SMNVEV (reference sequence). V was clipped by 5 bases and J by 4 bases, with 17 bases between them. The CDR3 is 15 amino acids. In DNA form, the CDR3 reads TGTGCCAGCAGTCCCTACAAGGGCTGGGGCACTGAAGCTTTCTTT. It is translated as CASSPYKGWGTEAFF.